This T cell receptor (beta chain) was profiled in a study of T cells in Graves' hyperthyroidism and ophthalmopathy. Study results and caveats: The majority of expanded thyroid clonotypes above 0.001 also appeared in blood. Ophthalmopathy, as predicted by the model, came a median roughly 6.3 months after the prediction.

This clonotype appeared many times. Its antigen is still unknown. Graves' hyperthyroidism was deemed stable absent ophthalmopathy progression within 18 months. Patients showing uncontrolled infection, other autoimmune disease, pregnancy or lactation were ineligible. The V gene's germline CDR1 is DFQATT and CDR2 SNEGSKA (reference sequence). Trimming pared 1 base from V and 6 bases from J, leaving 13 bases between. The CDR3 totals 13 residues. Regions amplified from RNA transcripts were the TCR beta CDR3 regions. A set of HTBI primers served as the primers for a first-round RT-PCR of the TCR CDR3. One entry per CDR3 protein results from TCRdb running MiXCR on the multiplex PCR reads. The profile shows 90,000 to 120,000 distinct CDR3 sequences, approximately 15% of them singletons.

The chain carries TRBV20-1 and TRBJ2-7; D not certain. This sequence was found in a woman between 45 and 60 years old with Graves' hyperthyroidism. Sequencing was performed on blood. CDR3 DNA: TGCAGTGCTAGAGCTGTAGGTACGGGCGAGCAGTACGTC. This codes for CSARAVGTGEQYV.